The TCR beta chain under discussion was sequenced for a study of blood T cells in healthy people across ages. Findings of the study overall: Per-million-T-cell TCR beta diversity fell roughly linearly with age.

Primed by a sample-barcoded 5' primer and a J-beta primer mix, a second PCR proceeded for 7 to 11 cycles. Each CDR3 protein gets one entry after TCRdb re-called the 5' RACE reads with MiXCR. The table shows more than 1.4 million distinct CDR3 sequences, with approximately 38% occurring only once. Only a few counts were recorded for this clonotype. Its target is unknown. This CDR3 contains 16 residues. V trimming: 2 bases; J trimming: 6 bases; junction bases outside the gene matches: 15. Germline lookup yields CDR1 DFQATT and CDR2 SNEGSKA (reference sequence). This receptor was identified in a woman aged 18-29 years in good health. J is TRBJ2-7 and V is TRBV20-1; 8 nucleotides agree with TRBD2. Sequenced sample: blood. The chain's CDR3 is CSARIDTAGGSLEQYF. The CDR3 DNA sequence: TGCAGTGCTAGAATTGATACGGCGGGAGGCTCCCTCGAGCAGTACTTC.